This TCR beta chain comes out of a study of T cells in Graves' hyperthyroidism and ophthalmopathy. Study summary: Blood was drawn when the patient was first diagnosed and still untreated.

This CDR3 spans 16 amino acids. In germline, CDR1 is MDHEN, CDR2 SYDVKM. Deletions cut 4 bases from V and 6 bases from J, with 19 bases between. Points from the study as a whole: Appearing also in blood were most of the thyroid clonotypes expanded above 0.001. Through a model of 13 V-J features, ophthalmopathy was separated from stable hyperthyroidism.

The patients, who ranged from 18 to 65 in age, presented with newly diagnosed hyperthyroidism lasting under 2 months. RNA transcripts were the template for amplifying TCR beta CDR3 regions. Researchers ran a first-round RT-PCR on the TCR CDR3 using the HTBI primer set. TCRdb reprocessed the multiplex PCR reads via MiXCR and lists one record per CDR3 protein. Here the sample spans 300,000 to 400,000 distinct CDR3 sequences, roughly 20% being singletons. This clonotype has ten or more counts. The antigen is unknown. The sequence was collected from a woman in her 50s with Graves' hyperthyroidism. The chain combines TRBV28 with TRBJ1-5, with TRBD1 as a possible D gene (5 bases). Sequenced input: blood. The CDR3 DNA is TGTGCCAGCAGTTCCGGGACGCATGGCACCCTTCAGCCCCAGCATTTT. This sequence encodes CASSSGTHGTLQPQHF.